One and the same sample provided the 13 T cell receptor beta chains below, sequenced in a study of cytomegalovirus exposure and HLA in healthy donors. The PCR employed 60 Vbeta primers together with 13 Jbeta primers. Clones were sequenced by immunoSEQ multiplex PCR, and TCRdb holds only the in-frame ones, with some missing. The sample holds 100,000 to 150,000 clones, around three quarters seen once. Sequenced input: PBMCs. The receptors originated from a woman aged 60-70 years in good health and CMV-seropositive.

Here the CDR3 reads CASSYSRRANTGELFF. CDR3 in DNA: TGTGCCAGCAGTTACTCGAGGCGGGCGAACACCGGGGAGCTGTTTTTT. The chain joins TRBV6-5 to TRBJ2-2; possible D gene TRBD2, 5 bases. Per germline, CDR1 MNHEY and CDR2 SVGAGI. The V end was cut by 0 bases, the J end by 0 bases, with 8 bases between. This CDR3 comprises 16 residues.

The rearrangement links TRBV10-3 to TRBJ1-2, with D maybe TRBD1 (5 bases). V was cut by 9 bases and J by 5 bases, with 16 bases left in between. The CDR3 has 13 residues. The germline gives CDR1 ENHRY, CDR2 SYGVKD. CDR3 DNA: TGTGCCATAGGAGACAGTTTGGAGTATGGCTACACCTTC. Translating gives CAIGDSLEYGYTF.

The chain uses TRBV2 and TRBJ2-3; 7 nucleotides agree with TRBD2. The germline V gene has CDR1 SNHLY and CDR2 FYNNEI. V lost 5 bases to trimming and J lost 4 bases; unmatched junction nucleotides: 9. The CDR3 runs to 15 residues. The CDR3 here is CASSPGTTSPDTQYF. CDR3 coding DNA: TGTGCCAGCAGTCCTGGGACTACCTCTCCAGATACGCAGTATTTT.

The chain is built from TRBV7-8 and TRBJ2-2, with D perhaps matching TRBD1 (5 bases). The V gene's germline CDR1 is SGHVS and CDR2 FQNEAQ. V gave up 1 base and J gave up 0 bases, with 9 bases separating them. This CDR3 is built from 16 residues. CDR3 sequence reads: CASSLGAGPNTGELFF. Written as DNA, the CDR3 is TGTGCCAGCAGCTTAGGGGCAGGGCCGAACACCGGGGAGCTGTTTTTT.

The gene calls are TRBV7-9 and TRBJ2-5; 11 bases map to TRBD1. The junction had 11 bases not matched to a gene; V was cut back by 6 bases and J by 5 bases. The CDR3 loop spans 16 amino acids. Per the germline V gene, CDR1 is SEHNR and CDR2 is FQNEAQ (reference sequence). The CDR3 DNA reads as TGTGCCAGCAGACCGGACAGGGGGCGCTTGGTGGAGACCCAGTACTTC. Translated, it gives CASRPDRGRLVETQYF. Looking up the rest from reference TRBV7-9 and TRBJ2-5 gives the full variable domain: DTGVSQNPRHKITKRGQNVTFRCDPISEHNRLYWYRQTLGQGPEFLTYFQNEAQLEKSRLLSDRFSAERPKGSFSTLEIQRTEQGDSAMYLCASRPDRGRLVETQYFGPGTRLLVL.

This chain links TRBV5-1 with TRBJ1-1; 10 nucleotides line up with TRBD1. The germline V gene has CDR1 SGHRS and CDR2 YFSETQ. V dropped 1 base and J dropped 9; count of bases not matched to a gene: 9. The length of the CDR3 is 15 residues. The CDR3 loop is CASSLTGQGGPQAFF. CDR3 DNA: TGCGCCAGCAGCTTGACCGGACAGGGGGGACCCCAAGCTTTCTTT.

The chain employs TRBV6-1 and TRBJ1-2; TRBD1 aligns across 9 bases. The germline gives CDR1 MNHNS, CDR2 SASEGT. The V and J ends lost 5 bases and 3 bases, in that order; junction bases with no gene match: 7. CDR3 length: 15 residues. The chain's CDR3 is CASSQPRQGDYGYTF. The DNA of the CDR3 is TGTGCCAGCAGTCAACCACGACAGGGGGACTATGGCTACACCTTC.

V and J are TRBV5-6 and TRBJ1-1; D not certain. Per the germline V gene, CDR1 is SGHDT and CDR2 is YYEEEE. V was clipped by 2 bases and J by 0 bases, with 8 bases between them. The CDR3 contains 14 residues. CDR3 protein: CASSFTRLNTEAFF. In nucleotides, the CDR3 is TGTGCCAGCAGCTTCACAAGATTGAACACTGAAGCTTTCTTT.

In this sample, this clone turned up a few times. Here the CDR3 reads CASSFRDRGTEAFF. DNA of the CDR3: TGCGCCAGCAGCTTCCGGGACAGGGGTACTGAAGCTTTCTTT. The chain employs TRBV5-1 and TRBJ1-1; 10 nucleotides agree with TRBD1. The CDR3 extends over 14 amino acids. J lost 5 bases, V lost 2 bases, and 3 bases had no gene match. Germline-derived CDR1 and CDR2 are SGHRS and YFSETQ.

On this clone: Sequence at one end of the junction differs from germline and may be a read error. The CDR3 nucleotides read TGTGCCAGCAGGGAACAGGGGTTGAAGGAAGGTTTCTTT. This encodes CASREQGLKEGFF. V usage is TRBV28 and J usage is TRBJ1-1; 7 bases align to TRBD1. CDR1 is MDHEN, CDR2 SYDVKM, per germline. This CDR3 spans 13 amino acids.

Concerning this clone: One end of the junction does not line up with germline, which may come from a read error. Other DNA sequences from this sample encode an identical CDR3 as well. The chain employs TRBV7-2 and TRBJ2-1; 8 bases align to TRBD1. This CDR3 spans 12 amino acids. The germline CDR1 and CDR2 sequences are SGHTA and FQGNSA. CDR3 nucleotide sequence: TGCGCCAGCAGCACCCGGGACAGGGAGCAGTTCTTC. Translating gives CASSTRDREQFF.

The genes are TRBV6-5 and TRBJ1-1; 8 positions match TRBD1. Germline V gene lookup returns CDR1 MNHEY and CDR2 SVGAGI. The length of the CDR3 is 15 residues. The junction had 9 bases not matched to a gene; V was cut back by 6 bases and J by 3 bases. Here the CDR3 reads CASRPQGARDTEAFF. The DNA for the CDR3 is TGTGCCAGCAGACCTCAGGGGGCGCGGGACACTGAAGCTTTCTTT.

This chain joins TRBV6-1 and TRBJ2-7, with 12 bases identical to TRBD2. The CDR3 covers 16 residues. With V trimmed by 3 bases and J by 3 bases, 6 bases remained unmatched. The germline V gene encodes CDR1 MNHNS and CDR2 SASEGT. This CDR3 reads CASSEPPGLAGYEQYF. DNA of the CDR3: TGTGCCAGCAGTGAGCCTCCGGGACTAGCGGGCTACGAGCAGTACTTC.